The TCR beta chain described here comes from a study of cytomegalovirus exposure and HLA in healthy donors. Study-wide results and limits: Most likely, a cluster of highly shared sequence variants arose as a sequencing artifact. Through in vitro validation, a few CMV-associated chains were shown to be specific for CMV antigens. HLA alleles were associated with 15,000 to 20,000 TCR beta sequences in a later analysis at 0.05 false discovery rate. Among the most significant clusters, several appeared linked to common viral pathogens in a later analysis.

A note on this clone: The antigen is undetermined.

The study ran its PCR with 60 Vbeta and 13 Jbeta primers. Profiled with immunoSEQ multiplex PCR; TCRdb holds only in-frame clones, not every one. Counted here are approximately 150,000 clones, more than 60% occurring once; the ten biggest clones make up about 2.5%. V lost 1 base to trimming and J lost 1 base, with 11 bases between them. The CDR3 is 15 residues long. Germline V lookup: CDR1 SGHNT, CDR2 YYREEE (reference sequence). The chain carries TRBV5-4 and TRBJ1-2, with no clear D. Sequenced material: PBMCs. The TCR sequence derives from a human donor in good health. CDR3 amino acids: CASSLFTEYNYGYTF. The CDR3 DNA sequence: TGTGCCAGCAGCTTGTTTACAGAGTATAACTATGGCTACACCTTC.